This passage covers 28 T cell receptor beta chains from one sample sequenced in a study of T cell responses to AZD1222 COVID-19 vaccine. Sequenced by immunoSEQ multiplex PCR; TCRdb stores in-frame clones only, minus some. Of fewer than 150,000 clones listed, roughly 88% are singletons. The sample in question was peripheral blood, obtained on day 0 of AZD1222 vaccination. Receptor source: an adult in good health.

The V and J genes are TRBV27 and TRBJ1-1; TRBD1 aligns across 8 bases. CDR3 length equals 17 residues. V trimming: 3 bases; J trimming: 1 base; junction bases outside the gene matches: 10. Germline V gives CDR1 MNHEY, CDR2 SMNVEV (reference sequence). This chain's CDR3 is CASSFDRGGSGNTEAFF. CDR3 DNA sequence: TGTGCCAGCAGTTTTGACAGGGGTGGGTCTGGGAACACTGAAGCTTTCTTT.

The CDR3 sequence: CASSLVVGVSSYNEQFF. DNA of the CDR3: TGCGCCAGCAGCTTGGTAGTAGGTGTGAGCTCCTACAATGAGCAGTTCTTC. The rearrangement uses TRBV5-1 and TRBJ2-1; D not resolved. V shed 0 bases and J shed 0 bases, with 13 bases lying between them. The V gene's germline CDR1 is SGHRS and CDR2 YFSETQ. CDR3 size: 17 residues.

This chain connects TRBV5-1 to TRBJ2-1; possibly TRBD2 for D (6 bases). Germline-derived CDR1 and CDR2 are SGHRS and YFSETQ. V shed 4 bases and J shed 0 bases, with 11 bases lying between them. The CDR3 has 15 amino acids. CDR3 DNA sequence: TGCGCCAGCAGCGAAGACGGGAGCTCCTACAATGAGCAGTTCTTC. Amino acid sequence: CASSEDGSSYNEQFF.

This chain joins TRBV6-5 and TRBJ1-4, with TRBD1 as a possible D gene (5 bases). Germline CDR1 MNHEY, CDR2 SVGAGI. The CDR3 is 12 amino acids. V lost 5 bases and J 8 bases, leaving 9 bases between the germline ends. DNA for the CDR3: TGTGCCAGCAGTCGTGACAGAGAAAAACTGTTTTTT. Translated: CASSRDREKLFF.

This chain connects TRBV5-6 to TRBJ1-2; unclear D gene. The germline gives CDR1 SGHDT, CDR2 YYEEEE. Trimming pared 0 bases from V and 4 bases from J, leaving 13 bases between. The CDR3 is 15 amino acids. CDR3 amino acids: CASSLVGSQTYGYTF. The CDR3 coding sequence is TGTGCCAGCAGCTTGGTGGGCTCCCAAACCTATGGCTACACCTTC.

This chain joins TRBV11-2 and TRBJ2-7, with D possibly being TRBD1 (6 bases). V was pared by 1 base and J by 0 bases, with 13 bases between. Germline V gene data show CDR1 as SGHAT and CDR2 as FQNNGV. The CDR3 runs to 16 residues. CDR3 amino acids: CASSLGRTVASYEQYF. The CDR3 region has the DNA TGTGCCAGCAGCTTAGGGCGGACAGTAGCCTCCTACGAGCAGTACTTC.

V is TRBV18 and J is TRBJ1-2; 9 bases are shared with TRBD1. The junction had 14 bases not matched to a gene; V was cut back by 5 bases and J by 1 base. Germline CDR1 is KGHSH and CDR2 is LQKENI. The CDR3 runs to 18 residues. The CDR3 nucleotides read TGTGCCAGCTCATCCCAGGGACAGGGAAAAACTTTTAACTATGGCTACACCTTC. Its translation is CASSSQGQGKTFNYGYTF.

V usage is TRBV19 and J usage is TRBJ1-3; D uncertain. From germline, CDR1 is LNHDA and CDR2 SQIVND (reference sequence). The V end lost 6 bases, the J end lost 6 bases, and 9 bases lay between the germline ends. The CDR3 has 12 residues. Here the CDR3 reads CASRRHENTIYF. DNA of the CDR3: TGTGCCAGTAGACGGCACGAAAACACCATATATTTT. The complete variable domain, with remaining parts taken from reference TRBV19 and TRBJ1-3, reads DGGITQSPKYLFRKEGQNVTLSCEQNLNHDAMYWYRQDPGQGLRLIYYSQIVNDFQKGDIAEGYSVSREKKESFPLTVTSAQKNPTAFYLCASRRHENTIYFGEGSWLTVV.

The V call is TRBV18, the J call TRBJ1-1, with 8 positions matching TRBD1. The junction had 6 bases not matched to a gene; V was cut back by 3 bases and J by 3 bases. There are 15 residues in the CDR3. The V gene's germline CDR1 is KGHSH and CDR2 LQKENI. DNA for the CDR3: TGTGCCAGCTCACCGATGGGACAGGCAGACACTGAAGCTTTCTTT. It specifies CASSPMGQADTEAFF.

This sequence joins TRBV29-1 and TRBJ1-1, with D unresolved. Trimming removed 3 bases from V and 3 bases from J, with 17 bases in between. This CDR3 region has 15 residues. CDR1 is SQVTM, CDR2 ANQGSEA, per germline. CDR3 in amino acids: CSVDFRRNRDTEAFF. The CDR3 DNA reads as TGCAGCGTTGATTTCCGGCGGAATCGGGACACTGAAGCTTTCTTT.

This clone is labeled as medium-sized (0.01 to 0.1%). The chain has TRBV4-2 and TRBJ2-7; D unclear. Germline CDR1 reads LGHNA; CDR2 reads YNFKEQ. V shed 2 bases and J shed 2 bases, with 16 bases lying between them. The CDR3 consists of 16 residues. DNA for the CDR3: TGTGCCAGCAGCCAACTCTCGGACCCTTACCCCTACGAGCAGTACTTC. It is translated as CASSQLSDPYPYEQYF.

This clone was seen more than once but under ten times. The chain has TRBV3-1 (or the pseudogene TRBV3-2) and TRBJ2-3; 15 bases are shared with TRBD2. V gave up 4 bases and J gave up 6 bases; unmatched junction bases: 8. The CDR3 length is 17 residues. Per germline, CDR1 LGHDT and CDR2 YNNKEL (reference sequence). Here the CDR3 DNA reads TGTGCCAGCAGCCTTGAAGGACTAGCGGGAGGGCCGGATACGCAGTATTTT. It specifies CASSLEGLAGGPDTQYF.

The rearrangement joins TRBV28 to TRBJ2-7, with D possibly matching TRBD1 (6 bases). The CDR3 length is 16 residues. CDR1 is MDHEN and CDR2 is SYDVKM in the germline V gene. The V and J ends lost 5 bases and 2 bases respectively, with 19 bases between them. In DNA, the CDR3 is TGTGCCAGCAGTCGGGCCCGGGAAACAGGGACCTACGAGCAGTACTTC. It is translated as CASSRARETGTYEQYF.

The chain joins TRBV5-1 to TRBJ2-7, with TRBD2 identical over 12 bases. The CDR3 spans 16 residues. Germline-derived CDR1 and CDR2 are SGHRS and YFSETQ. After removal of 0 bases from V and 4 bases from J, the junction contained 5 bases not matched to a gene. The CDR3, as DNA: TGCGCCAGCAGCTTGGATCGGACTAGCGGGATATACGAGCAGTACTTC. Its translation: CASSLDRTSGIYEQYF.

This clone appeared once. The rearrangement uses TRBV11-1 and TRBJ2-3; D ambiguous. V lost 2 bases, J lost 2 bases, and 8 bases lay in between. This CDR3 contains 14 residues. CDR1 is SGHAT, CDR2 FQDESV, per germline (reference sequence). The CDR3 here is CASSLWRVTDTQYF. The CDR3 DNA sequence: TGTGCCAGCAGCTTATGGCGTGTCACAGATACGCAGTATTTT.

The chain couples TRBV2 to TRBJ1-2; TRBD1 might be the D (6 bases). CDR3 length equals 15 residues. Germline V lookup: CDR1 SNHLY, CDR2 FYNNEI. V lost 6 bases and J lost 2, with 16 bases in between. The CDR3 spells CASRDGQRPNYGYTF. The CDR3 nucleotides are TGTGCCAGCAGGGACGGACAGCGCCCGAACTATGGCTACACCTTC.

The V and J genes are TRBV2 and TRBJ2-7; maybe TRBD1 (6 bases). Germline lookup yields CDR1 SNHLY and CDR2 FYNNEI. V lost 6 bases to trimming and J lost 4 bases, with 16 bases between them. The CDR3 sequence is 14 residues long. CDR3 sequence: CASRTSQGGYEQYF. CDR3 DNA: TGTGCCAGCAGGACGTCACAGGGCGGGTACGAGCAGTACTTC.

V usage is TRBV27 and J usage is TRBJ1-4, with D tentatively TRBD1 (5 bases). The CDR3 is 14 amino acids. With 4 bases removed from V and 5 bases from J, the gap between germline ends came to 11 bases. Germline CDR1 is MNHEY and CDR2 is SMNVEV (reference sequence). CDR3 protein: CASSSLTENEKLFF. In nucleotides, the CDR3 is TGTGCCAGCAGTTCCCTGACAGAGAATGAAAAACTGTTTTTT. The full variable domain, in which reference TRBV27 and TRBJ1-4 provide the parts outside the CDR3, is EAQVTQNPRYLITVTGKKLTVTCSQNMNHEYMSWYRQDPGLGLRQIYYSMNVEVTDKGDVPEGYKVSRKEKRNFPLILESPSPNQTSLYFCASSSLTENEKLFFGSGTQLSVL.

A single count supports this clone. Here the CDR3 reads CASSIGRDTEAFF. Written as DNA, the CDR3 is TGTGCCAGTAGTATAGGCCGGGACACTGAAGCTTTCTTT. The V call is TRBV19, the J call TRBJ1-1; no definite D call. V lost 1 base and J lost 3, with 6 bases in between. Germline V gene sequence: CDR1 LNHDA, CDR2 SQIVND (reference sequence). This CDR3 contains 13 residues.

This clone has a single count. The genes are TRBV4-3 and TRBJ1-2; D uncertain. Germline lookup yields CDR1 LGHNA and CDR2 YSLEER. The CDR3 covers 16 residues. The germline V and J ends were trimmed by 0 bases and 0 bases, with 11 bases remaining between them. CDR3: CASSQESNKANYGYTF. The DNA of the CDR3 is TGCGCCAGCAGCCAAGAAAGTAACAAGGCTAACTATGGCTACACCTTC.

This chain connects TRBV6-2 or TRBV6-3 to TRBJ2-3, with D unclear. This CDR3 region has 12 residues. V shed 9 bases and J shed 4 bases, with 11 bases lying between them. CDR1 is MNHEY, CDR2 SVGEGT, per germline. The CDR3 sequence: CASSRSPDTQYF. The CDR3 nucleotides read TGTGCCAGTAGCCGCTCCCCAGATACGCAGTATTTT.

This clone was observed a handful of times. V is TRBV7-9 and J is TRBJ1-2; D remains unclear. From germline, CDR1 is SEHNR and CDR2 FQNEAQ (reference sequence). Trimming removed 8 bases at V and 5 bases at J, with 15 bases between. The CDR3 extends over 13 amino acids. CDR3 sequence: CASSPRVGYGYTF. In DNA form, the CDR3 reads TGTGCCAGCTCCCCCCGGGTAGGATATGGCTACACCTTC.

This clone was observed once. The V and J genes are TRBV6-5 and TRBJ2-7; 9 positions agree with TRBD2. The CDR3 has 14 amino acids. Looked up from germline, CDR1 is MNHEY and CDR2 is SVGAGI. Unmatched junction bases numbered 9, after V lost 7 bases and J lost 5 bases. The CDR3 DNA sequence: TGTGCCAGCATAACTAGCGGGCCCCGAGACGAGCAGTACTTC. Protein sequence: CASITSGPRDEQYF.

The V and J genes are TRBV19 and TRBJ1-2; 7 nucleotides match TRBD1. Germline V gene sequence: CDR1 LNHDA, CDR2 SQIVND (reference sequence). V dropped 7 bases and J dropped 8; count of bases not matched to a gene: 13. The length of the CDR3 is 14 residues. The CDR3, as DNA: TGTGCCAGTATCTTAACAGGGACAGCTTCCGGCTACACCTTC. Translation gives CASILTGTASGYTF. Complete variable domain (other parts from reference TRBV19 and TRBJ1-2): DGGITQSPKYLFRKEGQNVTLSCEQNLNHDAMYWYRQDPGQGLRLIYYSQIVNDFQKGDIAEGYSVSREKKESFPLTVTSAQKNPTAFYLCASILTGTASGYTFGSGTRLTVV.

The chain couples TRBV5-1 to TRBJ1-1, with 7 bases that match TRBD1. The CDR3 runs 17 residues. Germline values: CDR1 SGHRS, CDR2 YFSETQ. V shed 0 bases and J 4 bases; nucleotides not matched to a gene: 12. The CDR3 nucleotides read TGCGCCAGCAGCTTGGGGACGTTCAGGGGGATCAGCACTGAAGCTTTCTTT. Translated, it gives CASSLGTFRGISTEAFF.

V gene TRBV19 combines with J gene TRBJ1-6, with 7 bases that match TRBD1. There are 13 residues in the CDR3. The junction had 6 bases not matched to a gene; V was cut back by 6 bases and J by 10 bases. Germline CDR1 LNHDA, CDR2 SQIVND (reference sequence). CDR3 sequence: CASRDRYSSPLHF. CDR3 bases: TGTGCCAGTAGGGACAGGTACTCCTCACCCCTCCACTTT.

This rearrangement joins TRBV4-3 to TRBJ2-7; 8 nucleotides align to TRBD1. The germline V gene has CDR1 LGHNA and CDR2 YSLEER. The ends lost 1 base at V and 4 bases at J; junction bases unmatched: 6. This CDR3 is built from 15 residues. The CDR3 region has the DNA TGCGCCAGCAGCCAAGCCCAGGGGGCGAGGTACGAGCAGTACTTC. It translates to CASSQAQGARYEQYF.

V gene TRBV9 combines with J gene TRBJ2-1, with D possibly being TRBD2 (6 bases). This CDR3 has 15 residues. The germline V gene has CDR1 SGDLS and CDR2 YYNGEE. V was cut by 4 bases and J by 6 bases, with 17 bases left in between. The CDR3 is CASSLHTGVGNEQFF. For the CDR3, the DNA is TGTGCCAGCAGCCTACATACGGGAGTCGGCAATGAGCAGTTCTTC. The full variable domain, with the rest looked up from reference TRBV9 and TRBJ2-1, is DSGVTQTPKHLITATGQRVTLRCSPRSGDLSVYWYQQSLDQGLQFLIQYYNGEERAKGNILERFSAQQFPDLHSELNLSSLELGDSALYFCASSLHTGVGNEQFFGPGTRLTVL.